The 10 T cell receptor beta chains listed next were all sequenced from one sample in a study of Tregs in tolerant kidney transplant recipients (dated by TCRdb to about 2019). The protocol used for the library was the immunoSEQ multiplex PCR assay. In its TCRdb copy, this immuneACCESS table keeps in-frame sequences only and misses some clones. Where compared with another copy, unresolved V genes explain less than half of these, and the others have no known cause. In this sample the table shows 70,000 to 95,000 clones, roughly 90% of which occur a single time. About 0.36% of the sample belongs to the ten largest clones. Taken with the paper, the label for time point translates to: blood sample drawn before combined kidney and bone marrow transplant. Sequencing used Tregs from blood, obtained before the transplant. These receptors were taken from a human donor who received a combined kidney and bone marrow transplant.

As DNA, the CDR3 is TGCAGCGTGGCCGGGACTAGCGGTCTCTCCTACAATGAGCAGTTCTTC. Residues: CSVAGTSGLSYNEQFF. The chain links TRBV29-1 to TRBJ2-1; 11 positions match TRBD2. The germline V gene has CDR1 SQVTM and CDR2 ANQGSEA. The V segment lost 6 bases and the J segment 0 bases; nucleotides outside the gene matches: 7. CDR3 length equals 16 residues.

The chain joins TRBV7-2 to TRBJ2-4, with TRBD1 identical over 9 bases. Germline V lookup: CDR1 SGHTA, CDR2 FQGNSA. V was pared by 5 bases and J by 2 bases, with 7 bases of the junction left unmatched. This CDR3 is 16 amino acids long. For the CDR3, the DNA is TGTGCCAGCAGCCGGTACAGGGGGCCCTCCAAAAACATTCAGTACTTC. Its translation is CASSRYRGPSKNIQYF.

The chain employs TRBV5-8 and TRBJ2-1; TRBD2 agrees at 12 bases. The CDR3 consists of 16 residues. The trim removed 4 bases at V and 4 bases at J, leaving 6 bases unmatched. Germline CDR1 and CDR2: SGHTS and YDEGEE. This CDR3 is CASSPGTSGLYNEQFF. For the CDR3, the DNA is TGTGCCAGCAGCCCCGGGACTAGCGGGTTATACAATGAGCAGTTCTTC. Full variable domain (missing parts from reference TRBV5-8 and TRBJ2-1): EAGVTQSPTHLIKTRGQQATLRCSPISGHTSVYWYQQALGLGLQFLLWYDEGEERNRGNFPPRFSGRQFPNYSSELNVNALELEDSALYLCASSPGTSGLYNEQFFGPGTRLTVL.

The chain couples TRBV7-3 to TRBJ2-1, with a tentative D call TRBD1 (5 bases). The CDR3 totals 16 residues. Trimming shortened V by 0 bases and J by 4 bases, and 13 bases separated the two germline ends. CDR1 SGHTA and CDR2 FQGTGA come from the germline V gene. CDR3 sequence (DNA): TGTGCCAGCAGCTTAACAGGGGCGAGTCAATACAATGAGCAGTTCTTC. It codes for CASSLTGASQYNEQFF. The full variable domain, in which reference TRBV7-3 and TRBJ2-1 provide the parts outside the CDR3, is GAGVSQTPSNKVTEKGKYVELRCDPISGHTALYWYRQSLGQGPEFLIYFQGTGAADDSGLPNDRFFAVRPEGSVSTLKIQRTERGDSAVYLCASSLTGASQYNEQFFGPGTRLTVL.

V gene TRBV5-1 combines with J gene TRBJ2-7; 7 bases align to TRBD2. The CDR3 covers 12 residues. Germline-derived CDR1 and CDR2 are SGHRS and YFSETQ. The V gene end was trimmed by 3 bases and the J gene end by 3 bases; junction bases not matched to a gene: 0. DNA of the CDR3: TGCGCCAGCAGCTGGGGGGGCTACGAGCAGTACTTC. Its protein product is CASSWGGYEQYF.

The CDR3 loop is CASSVAGTGNTQYF. The CDR3 DNA is TGTGCCAGCAGCGTCGCCGGGACAGGGAATACGCAGTATTTT. J is TRBJ2-3 and V is TRBV7-2; 9 positions match TRBD1. CDR1 SGHTA and CDR2 FQGNSA come from the germline V gene. The CDR3 sequence is 14 residues long. Trimming at V came to 5 bases and at J to 7 bases, leaving 7 bases not matched to a gene.

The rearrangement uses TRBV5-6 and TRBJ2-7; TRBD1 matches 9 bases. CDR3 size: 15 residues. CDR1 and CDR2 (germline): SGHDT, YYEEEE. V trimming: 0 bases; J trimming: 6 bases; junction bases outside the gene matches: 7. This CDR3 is CASSLATGGPGEQYF. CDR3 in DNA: TGTGCCAGCAGCTTGGCGACAGGGGGGCCCGGCGAGCAGTACTTC.

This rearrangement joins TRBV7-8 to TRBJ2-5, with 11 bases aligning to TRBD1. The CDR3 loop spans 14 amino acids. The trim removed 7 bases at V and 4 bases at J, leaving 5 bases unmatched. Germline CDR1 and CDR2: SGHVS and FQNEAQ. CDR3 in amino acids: CASTGTGGRETQYF. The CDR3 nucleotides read TGTGCCAGCACCGGGACAGGGGGGCGAGAGACCCAGTACTTC.

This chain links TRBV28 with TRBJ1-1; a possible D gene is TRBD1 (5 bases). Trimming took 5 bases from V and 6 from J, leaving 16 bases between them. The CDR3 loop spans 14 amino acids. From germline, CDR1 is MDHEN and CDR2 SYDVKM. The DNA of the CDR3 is TGTGCCAGCAGTCTCCCCCGGGGGAGCGCTGAAGCTTTCTTT. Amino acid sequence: CASSLPRGSAEAFF. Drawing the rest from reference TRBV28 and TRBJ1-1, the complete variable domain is DVKVTQSSRYLVKRTGEKVFLECVQDMDHENMFWYRQDPGLGLRLIYFSYDVKMKEKGDIPEGYSVSREKKERFSLILESASTNQTSMYLCASSLPRGSAEAFFGQGTRLTVV.

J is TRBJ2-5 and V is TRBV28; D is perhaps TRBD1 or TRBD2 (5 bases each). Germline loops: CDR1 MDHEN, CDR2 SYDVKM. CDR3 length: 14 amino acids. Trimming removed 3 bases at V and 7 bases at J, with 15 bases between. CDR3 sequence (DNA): TGTGCCAGCAGTTTTCTCCAGGGCGGAGGGACCCAGTACTTC. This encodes CASSFLQGGGTQYF.